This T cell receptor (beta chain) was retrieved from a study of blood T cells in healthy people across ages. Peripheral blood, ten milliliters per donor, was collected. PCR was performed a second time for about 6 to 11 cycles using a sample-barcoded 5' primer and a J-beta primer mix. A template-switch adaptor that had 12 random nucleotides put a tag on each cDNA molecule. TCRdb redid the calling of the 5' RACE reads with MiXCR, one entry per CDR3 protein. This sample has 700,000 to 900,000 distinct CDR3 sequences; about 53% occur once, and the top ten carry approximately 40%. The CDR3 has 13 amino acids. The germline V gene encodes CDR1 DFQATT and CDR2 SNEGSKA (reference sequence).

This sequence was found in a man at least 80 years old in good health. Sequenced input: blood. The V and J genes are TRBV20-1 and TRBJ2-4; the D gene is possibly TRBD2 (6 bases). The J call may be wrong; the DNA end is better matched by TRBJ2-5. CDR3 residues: CSGRREPQETQYF. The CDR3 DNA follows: TGCAGTGGTCGCCGGGAGCCCCAAGAGACCCAGTACTTC.